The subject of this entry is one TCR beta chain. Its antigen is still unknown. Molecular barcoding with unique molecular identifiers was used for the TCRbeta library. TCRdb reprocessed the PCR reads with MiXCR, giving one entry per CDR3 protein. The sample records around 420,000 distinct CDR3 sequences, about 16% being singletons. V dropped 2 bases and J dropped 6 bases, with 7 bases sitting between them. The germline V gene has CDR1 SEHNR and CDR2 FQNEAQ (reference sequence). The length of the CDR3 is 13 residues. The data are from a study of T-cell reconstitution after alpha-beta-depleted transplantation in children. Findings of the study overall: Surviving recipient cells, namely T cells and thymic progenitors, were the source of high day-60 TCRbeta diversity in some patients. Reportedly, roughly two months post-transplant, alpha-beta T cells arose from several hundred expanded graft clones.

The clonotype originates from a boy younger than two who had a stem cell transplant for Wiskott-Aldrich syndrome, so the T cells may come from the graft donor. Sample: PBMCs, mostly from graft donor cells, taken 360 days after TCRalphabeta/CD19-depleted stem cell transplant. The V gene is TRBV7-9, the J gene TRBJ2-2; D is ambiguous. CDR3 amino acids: CASSLRVPGELFF. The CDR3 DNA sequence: TGTGCCAGCAGCTTAAGGGTGCCCGGGGAGCTGTTTTTT.